In this sample, the clone carrying this T cell receptor beta chain is medium-sized (0.01 to 0.1%). In germline, CDR1 is LNHNV, CDR2 YYDKDF (reference sequence). Trimming shortened V by 3 bases and J by 5 bases, and 22 bases separated the two germline ends. The CDR3 runs to 17 residues. The source of the sample is a study of metastatic and nonmetastatic thyroid tumors. Turning to the study itself: For malignant and benign thyroid patients, tumor or nodule tissue and blood were the sources whose repertoires were compared.

Per the study methods: What underpinned the distant-metastasis classifier for papillary thyroid cancer was the set of CDR3 differences across clinicopathological groups. TCRdb used MiXCR to call clones anew from the PCR reads. These V and J calls derive from TCRdb rather than the authors' analysis. The sample consists of thousands of clones, approximately 30% of them appearing once. Among the patients, none had received any treatment before thyroid surgery. Sequencing was carried out using adjacent normal tissue. This sequence was found in a female donor with papillary thyroid cancer or a benign thyroid nodule (not recorded which). Some clones in this sample may be carry-over from other donors' samples. V is TRBV15 and J is TRBJ1-1; D is perhaps TRBD1 (6 bases). The CDR3 is CATSSRTGTPLGTEAFF. In nucleotides, the CDR3 is TGTGCCACCAGCAGCCGCACCGGGACACCACTCGGGACTGAAGCTTTCTTT.